The 20 T cell receptor beta chains below come from one sample, sequenced in a study of blood T cell repertoires in COVID-19. TCRdb's copy holds only in-frame clones and misses some; the assay was immunoSEQ multiplex PCR. Here the sample spans approximately 140,000 clones, around 80% being singletons. Source material: peripheral blood. These receptor sequences come from a human donor with acute or convalescent COVID-19. The donor label of this sample is uncertain.

Note on this clone: The sample contains more than one DNA sequence encoding this CDR3. The gene calls are TRBV29-1 and TRBJ1-1; possibly TRBD1 for D (5 bases). The ends were cut back, 6 bases at V and 1 base at J, with 12 bases in the middle. Germline lookup yields CDR1 SQVTM and CDR2 ANQGSEA. This CDR3 is 13 amino acids long. This CDR3 is CSVRTGGNTEAFF. The CDR3 DNA is TGCAGCGTACGGACGGGGGGGAACACTGAAGCTTTCTTT.

The chain has TRBV2 and TRBJ1-5, with D possibly TRBD1 on 5 matching bases. The CDR3 length is 13 residues. V was cut by 4 bases and J by 6 bases, with 10 bases left in between. Germline lookup yields CDR1 SNHLY and CDR2 FYNNEI. DNA for the CDR3: TGTGCCAGCAGTGTTCAGGGAAGTCAGCCCCAGCATTTT. Its protein product is CASSVQGSQPQHF. Drawing the rest from reference TRBV2 and TRBJ1-5, the complete variable domain is EPEVTQTPSHQVTQMGQEVILRCVPISNHLYFYWYRQILGQKVEFLVSFYNNEISEKSEIFDDQFSVERPDGSNFTLKIRSTKLEDSAMYFCASSVQGSQPQHFGDGTRLSIL.

The chain employs TRBV6-2 or TRBV6-3 and TRBJ2-5, with a possible D match to TRBD1 (6 bases). The CDR3 has 14 amino acids. Germline V lookup: CDR1 MNHEY, CDR2 SVGEGT. The V end lost 1 base, the J end lost 2 bases, and 8 bases lay between the germline ends. The CDR3 loop reads CASSYWGRQETQYF. CDR3 coding DNA: TGTGCCAGCAGTTACTGGGGGCGACAAGAGACCCAGTACTTC.

CDR3 in DNA: TGTGCCAGCAGCTTAGGGGGACAGGGTAGCTACGAGCAGTACTTC. Its translation: CASSLGGQGSYEQYF. The chain recombines TRBV7-6 with TRBJ2-7; 9 bases align to TRBD1. V lost 1 base, J lost 3 bases, and 4 bases stayed unmatched. Looked up from germline, CDR1 is SGHVS and CDR2 is FNYEAQ. CDR3 length: 15 amino acids.

The CDR3 DNA sequence: TGTGCCAGCAGCTCGGGACAGGCCCCGATCTATGGCTACACCTTC. Translating gives CASSSGQAPIYGYTF. The chain joins TRBV7-3 to TRBJ1-2; TRBD1 agrees at 8 bases. CDR3 length equals 15 residues. The V and J ends lost 4 bases and 4 bases, in that order; junction bases with no gene match: 8. The germline V gene has CDR1 SGHTA and CDR2 FQGTGA.

In its sample, this clone was seen a few times. The chain combines TRBV5-8 with TRBJ2-3; D may be TRBD1 (6 bases). The length of the CDR3 is 19 residues. CDR1 and CDR2 from the germline V gene are SGHTS and YDEGEE. Trimming took 1 base from V and 1 from J, leaving 22 bases between them. Here the CDR3 reads CASSLHRVEGSRGTDTQYF. The CDR3 DNA sequence: TGTGCCAGCAGCTTGCACAGGGTAGAGGGGAGTCGGGGCACAGATACGCAGTATTTT.

The chain combines TRBV19 with TRBJ1-6; D is perhaps TRBD1 (5 bases). The CDR3 consists of 16 residues. Germline values: CDR1 LNHDA, CDR2 SQIVND (reference sequence). V gave up 8 bases and J gave up 1 base, with 15 bases separating them. CDR3 in DNA: TGTGCCAGTGGCAGGGCGGATGGGTCCTATAATTCACCCCTCCACTTT. Translated, it gives CASGRADGSYNSPLHF. Full variable domain (rest looked up from reference TRBV19 and TRBJ1-6): DGGITQSPKYLFRKEGQNVTLSCEQNLNHDAMYWYRQDPGQGLRLIYYSQIVNDFQKGDIAEGYSVSREKKESFPLTVTSAQKNPTAFYLCASGRADGSYNSPLHFGNGTRLTVT.

The chain's CDR3 is CASITQTTGDTEAFF. CDR3 bases: TGTGCCAGTATAACTCAGACGACCGGAGACACTGAAGCTTTCTTT. V gene TRBV19 combines with J gene TRBJ1-1; D unresolved. The length of the CDR3 is 15 residues. V lost 7 bases to trimming and J lost 3 bases, with 18 bases between them. The germline gives CDR1 LNHDA, CDR2 SQIVND (reference sequence).

CDR3 in DNA: TGTGCCAGCAGCGCACGACAGGAACGAGAGACCCAGTACTTC. Translated: CASSARQERETQYF. The chain has TRBV7-2 and TRBJ2-5; a possible D gene is TRBD1 (6 bases). V was shortened by 5 bases and J by 4 bases, with 14 bases between the two germline ends. In germline, CDR1 is SGHTA, CDR2 FQGNSA. The CDR3 has 14 amino acids. Filled out from reference TRBV7-2 and TRBJ2-5, the complete variable domain reads GAGVSQSPSNKVTEKGKDVELRCDPISGHTALYWYRQSLGQGLEFLIYFQGNSAPDKSGLPSDRFSAERTGGSVSTLTIQRTQQEDSAVYLCASSARQERETQYFGPGTRLLVL.

V and J are TRBV7-9 and TRBJ2-3; 7 bases align to TRBD2. CDR3 size: 15 residues. Germline assignment: CDR1 SEHNR and CDR2 FQNEAQ (reference sequence). Trimming at V came to 3 bases and at J to 13 bases, leaving 16 bases not matched to a gene. CDR3 sequence reads: CASSFTAPAGTKEYF. CDR3 coding DNA: TGTGCCAGCAGCTTCACAGCCCCCGCCGGGACTAAAGAGTATTTT.

The J gene is TRBJ1-1, the V gene TRBV12-5; 8 bases agree with TRBD1. From germline, CDR1 is LGHNT and CDR2 FRNRAP. J lost 4 bases, V lost 7 bases, and 8 bases had no gene match. There are 14 residues in the CDR3. This chain's CDR3 is CASAGQGASTEAFF. The DNA of the CDR3 is TGTGCTAGTGCCGGGCAGGGGGCCAGCACTGAAGCTTTCTTT.

This clone was observed many times. The V and J genes are TRBV7-7 and TRBJ2-1; no clear D. V lost 1 base and J lost 5, with 6 bases in between. Germline CDR1 is SSHAT and CDR2 is FNYEAQ (reference sequence). The CDR3 runs 13 residues. The CDR3 nucleotides read TGTGCCAGCAGCTTAGTACAGCACAATGAGCAGTTCTTC. Protein sequence: CASSLVQHNEQFF.

The chain is built from TRBV27 and TRBJ2-6, with D possibly TRBD1 on 7 matching bases. V lost 5 bases to trimming and J lost 2 bases, with 16 bases between them. Germline V gene lookup returns CDR1 MNHEY and CDR2 SMNVEV (reference sequence). CDR3 size: 17 residues. The CDR3 protein is CASSPLARGAGANVLTF. The CDR3 DNA sequence: TGTGCCAGCAGTCCCCTGGCCAGGGGGGCTGGGGCCAACGTCCTGACTTTC.

The CDR3 sequence is CATTDGATNEKLFF. Here the CDR3 DNA reads TGTGCCACGACGGACGGGGCAACTAATGAAAAACTGTTTTTT. The V gene is TRBV10-3, the J gene TRBJ1-4, with no clear D. CDR3 length: 14 residues. Per germline, CDR1 ENHRY and CDR2 SYGVKD. V dropped 10 bases and J dropped 0 bases, with 12 bases sitting between them.

The chain employs TRBV3-1 (or the pseudogene TRBV3-2) and TRBJ2-1; 12 positions match TRBD2. V dropped 5 bases and J dropped 6; count of bases not matched to a gene: 8. The germline V gene has CDR1 LGHDT and CDR2 YNNKEL (reference sequence). CDR3 length: 16 residues. The CDR3 loop reads CASSSRTSGVSNEQFF. The CDR3 bases are TGTGCCAGCAGCTCTCGGACTAGCGGGGTGAGCAATGAGCAGTTCTTC.

This clone was detected only a few times. CDR3 residues: CASSLVGTSGTDTQYF. The CDR3 coding sequence is TGTGCCAGCAGCTTAGTAGGGACTAGCGGAACAGATACGCAGTATTTT. The J gene is TRBJ2-3, the V gene TRBV7-2; TRBD2 matches at 11 bases. This CDR3 comprises 16 residues. Germline loops: CDR1 SGHTA, CDR2 FQGNSA. The V and J ends lost 1 base and 3 bases, in that order; junction bases with no gene match: 3.

The chain joins TRBV18 to TRBJ2-5; tentatively, D is TRBD1 (5 bases). Germline V lookup: CDR1 KGHSH, CDR2 LQKENI. This CDR3 spans 14 amino acids. V lost 3 bases, J lost 5 bases, and 13 bases lay in between. CDR3 in amino acids: CASSPPAGWETQYF. CDR3 bases: TGTGCCAGCTCACCCCCAGCAGGGTGGGAGACCCAGTACTTC.

V is TRBV2 and J is TRBJ1-3; D is perhaps TRBD1 (6 bases). Trimming removed 0 bases at V and 4 bases at J, with 16 bases between. CDR1 is SNHLY, CDR2 FYNNEI, per germline. The CDR3 totals 17 residues. The DNA for the CDR3 is TGTGCCAGCAGTGAAGCGCCTTTCGCAGGGGTCGGAAACACCATATATTTT. Its translation is CASSEAPFAGVGNTIYF.

The chain has TRBV6-1 and TRBJ1-4; a weak D match, TRBD1 (6 bases). Germline V gene sequence: CDR1 MNHNS, CDR2 SASEGT. The CDR3 is 14 residues long. Trimming took 1 base from V and 4 from J, leaving 7 bases between them. The DNA for the CDR3 is TGTGCCAGCAGTGAAGACAGGGTTAATGAAAAACTGTTTTTT. As protein: CASSEDRVNEKLFF.

The DNA of the CDR3 is TGTGCCAGCAGCTATGGACTCCTCGACTACGAGCAGTACTTC. This gives the protein CASSYGLLDYEQYF. V is TRBV7-2 and J is TRBJ2-7; TRBD2 might be the D (5 bases). CDR3 length: 14 residues. In germline, CDR1 is SGHTA, CDR2 FQGNSA. Trimming removed 4 bases from V and 3 bases from J, with 13 bases in between.